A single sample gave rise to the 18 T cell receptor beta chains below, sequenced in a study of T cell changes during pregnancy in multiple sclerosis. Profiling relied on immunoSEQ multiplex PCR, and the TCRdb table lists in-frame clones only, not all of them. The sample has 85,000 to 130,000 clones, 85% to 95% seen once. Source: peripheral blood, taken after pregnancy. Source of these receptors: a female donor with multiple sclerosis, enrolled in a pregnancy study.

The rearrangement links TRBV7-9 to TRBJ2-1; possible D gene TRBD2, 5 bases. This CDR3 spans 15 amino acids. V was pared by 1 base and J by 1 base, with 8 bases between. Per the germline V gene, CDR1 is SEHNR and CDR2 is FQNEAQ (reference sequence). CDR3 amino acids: CASSLGSGSYNEQFF. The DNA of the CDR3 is TGTGCCAGCAGCTTAGGGTCGGGGTCCTACAATGAGCAGTTCTTC.

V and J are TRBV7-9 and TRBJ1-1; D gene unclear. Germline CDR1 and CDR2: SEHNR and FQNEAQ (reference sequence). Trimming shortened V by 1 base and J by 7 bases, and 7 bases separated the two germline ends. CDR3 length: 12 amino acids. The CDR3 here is CASSLDRSEAFF. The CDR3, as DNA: TGTGCCAGCAGCTTAGACAGAAGTGAAGCTTTCTTT. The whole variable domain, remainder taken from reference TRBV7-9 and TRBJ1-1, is DTGVSQNPRHKITKRGQNVTFRCDPISEHNRLYWYRQTLGQGPEFLTYFQNEAQLEKSRLLSDRFSAERPKGSFSTLEIQRTEQGDSAMYLCASSLDRSEAFFGQGTRLTVV.

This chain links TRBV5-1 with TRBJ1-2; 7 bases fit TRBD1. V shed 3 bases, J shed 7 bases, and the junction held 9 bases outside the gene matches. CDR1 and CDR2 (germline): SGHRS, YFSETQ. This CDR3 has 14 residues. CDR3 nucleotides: TGCGCCAGCAGCTCCCATACAGGGGAGGTTGGCTACACCTTC. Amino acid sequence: CASSSHTGEVGYTF.

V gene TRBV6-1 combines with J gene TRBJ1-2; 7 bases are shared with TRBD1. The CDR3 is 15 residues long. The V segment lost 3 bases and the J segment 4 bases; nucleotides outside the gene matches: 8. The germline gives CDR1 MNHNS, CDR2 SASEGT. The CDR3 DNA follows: TGTGCCAGCAGTGACTTGGACAGGACGTCCTATGGCTACACCTTC. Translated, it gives CASSDLDRTSYGYTF.

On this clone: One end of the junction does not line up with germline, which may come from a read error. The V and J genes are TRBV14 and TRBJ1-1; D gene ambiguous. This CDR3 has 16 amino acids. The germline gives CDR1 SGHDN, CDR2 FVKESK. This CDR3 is CASSQDPGNMNTEAFF. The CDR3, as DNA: TGTGCCAGCAGTCAAGATCCCGGGAACATGAACACTGAAGCTTTCTTT.

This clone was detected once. CDR3: CAWGSGGSSYNEQFF. CDR3 nucleotides: TGTGCCTGGGGTAGCGGGGGGTCTTCCTACAATGAGCAGTTCTTC. This sequence joins TRBV30 and TRBJ2-1, with 10 bases aligning to TRBD2. J was trimmed by 1 base and V by 5 bases; bases with no gene match: 5. Germline V gene sequence: CDR1 GTSNPN, CDR2 SVGIG (reference sequence). The CDR3 has 15 residues.

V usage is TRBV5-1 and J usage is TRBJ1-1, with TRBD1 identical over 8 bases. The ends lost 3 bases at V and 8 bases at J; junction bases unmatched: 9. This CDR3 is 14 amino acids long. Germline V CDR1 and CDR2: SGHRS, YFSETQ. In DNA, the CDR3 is TGCGCCAGCAGCTCCGGACAGGGTGGTAACGAAGCTTTCTTT. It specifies CASSSGQGGNEAFF.

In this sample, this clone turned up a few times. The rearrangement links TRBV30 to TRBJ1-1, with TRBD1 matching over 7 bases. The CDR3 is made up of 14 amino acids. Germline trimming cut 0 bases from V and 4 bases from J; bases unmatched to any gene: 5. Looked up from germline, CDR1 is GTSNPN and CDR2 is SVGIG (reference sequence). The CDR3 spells CAWSVTGVGTEAFF. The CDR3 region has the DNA TGTGCCTGGAGTGTAACAGGGGTGGGCACTGAAGCTTTCTTT.

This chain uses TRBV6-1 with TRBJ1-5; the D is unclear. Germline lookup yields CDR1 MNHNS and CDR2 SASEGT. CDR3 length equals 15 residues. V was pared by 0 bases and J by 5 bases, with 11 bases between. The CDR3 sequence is CASSEADNLYQPQHF. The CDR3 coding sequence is TGTGCCAGCAGTGAAGCAGACAACCTCTATCAGCCCCAGCATTTT.

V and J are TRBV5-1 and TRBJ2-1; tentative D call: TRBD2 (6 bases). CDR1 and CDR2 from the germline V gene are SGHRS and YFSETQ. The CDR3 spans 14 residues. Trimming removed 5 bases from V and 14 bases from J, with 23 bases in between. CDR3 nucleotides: TGCGCCAGCAGGCCCGGGACTGGCACCCCCGGGGAGTTCTTC. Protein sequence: CASRPGTGTPGEFF.

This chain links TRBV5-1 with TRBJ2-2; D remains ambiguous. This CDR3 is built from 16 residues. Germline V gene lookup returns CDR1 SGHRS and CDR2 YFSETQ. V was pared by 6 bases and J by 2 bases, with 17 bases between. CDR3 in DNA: TGCGCCAGCACCCTACGGAGAGATCTAAACACCGGGGAGCTGTTTTTT. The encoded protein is CASTLRRDLNTGELFF.

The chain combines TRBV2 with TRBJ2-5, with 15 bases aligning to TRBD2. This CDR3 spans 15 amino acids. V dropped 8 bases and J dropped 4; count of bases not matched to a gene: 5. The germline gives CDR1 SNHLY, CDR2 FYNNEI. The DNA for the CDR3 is TGTGCCAGCCGCGGACTAGCGGGAGGGGGAGAGACCCAGTACTTC. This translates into CASRGLAGGGETQYF.

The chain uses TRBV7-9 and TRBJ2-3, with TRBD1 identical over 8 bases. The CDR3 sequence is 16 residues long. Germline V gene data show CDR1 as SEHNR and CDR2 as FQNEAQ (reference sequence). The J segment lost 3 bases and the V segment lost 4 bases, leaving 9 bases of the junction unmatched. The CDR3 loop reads CASSSPGTGITDTQYF. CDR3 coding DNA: TGTGCCAGCAGCTCCCCCGGGACAGGAATAACAGATACGCAGTATTTT. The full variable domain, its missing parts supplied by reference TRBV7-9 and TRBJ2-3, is DTGVSQNPRHKITKRGQNVTFRCDPISEHNRLYWYRQTLGQGPEFLTYFQNEAQLEKSRLLSDRFSAERPKGSFSTLEIQRTEQGDSAMYLCASSSPGTGITDTQYFGPGTRLTVL.

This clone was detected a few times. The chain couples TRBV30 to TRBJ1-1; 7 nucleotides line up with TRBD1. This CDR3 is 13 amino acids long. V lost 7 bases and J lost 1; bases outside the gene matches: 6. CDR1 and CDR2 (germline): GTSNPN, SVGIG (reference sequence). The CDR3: CAFRRGQNTEAFF. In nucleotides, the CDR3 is TGTGCCTTCAGAAGGGGGCAGAACACTGAAGCTTTCTTT.

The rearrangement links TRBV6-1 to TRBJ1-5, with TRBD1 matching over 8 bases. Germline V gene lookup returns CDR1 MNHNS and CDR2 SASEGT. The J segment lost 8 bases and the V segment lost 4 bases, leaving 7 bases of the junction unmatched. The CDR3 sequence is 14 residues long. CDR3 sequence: CASSARTGPKPQHF. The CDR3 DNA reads TGTGCCAGCAGTGCACGGACAGGGCCAAAGCCCCAGCATTTT.

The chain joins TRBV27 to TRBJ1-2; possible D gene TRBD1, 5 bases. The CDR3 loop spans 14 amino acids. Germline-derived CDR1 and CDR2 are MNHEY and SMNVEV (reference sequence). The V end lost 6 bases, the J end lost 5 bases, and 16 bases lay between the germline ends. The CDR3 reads CASSTTRDLYGYTF. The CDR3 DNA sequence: TGTGCCAGCAGCACGACCAGGGATTTGTATGGCTACACCTTC.

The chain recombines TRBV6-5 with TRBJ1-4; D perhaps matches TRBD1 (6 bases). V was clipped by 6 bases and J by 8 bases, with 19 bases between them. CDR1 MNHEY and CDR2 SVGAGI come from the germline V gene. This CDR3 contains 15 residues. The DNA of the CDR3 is TGTGCCAGCAGCCCTCTGGGGGGGGCGTCGGAAAAACTGTTTTTT. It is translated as CASSPLGGASEKLFF.

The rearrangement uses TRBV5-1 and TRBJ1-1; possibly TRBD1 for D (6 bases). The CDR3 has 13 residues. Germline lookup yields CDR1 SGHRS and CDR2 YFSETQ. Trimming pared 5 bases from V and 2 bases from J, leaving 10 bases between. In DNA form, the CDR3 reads TGCGCCAGCAGACAAGGGGGAAACACTGAAGCTTTCTTT. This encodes CASRQGGNTEAFF.